The rows below give T cell receptor beta chains drawn from one sample of a study of chemoradiotherapy in HPV16-positive cancers. Measured with immunoSEQ multiplex PCR; TCRdb has only the in-frame clones, and not every one. Of about 6,500 clones in the sample, approximately 92% are singletons; the top ten hold around 9%. The specimen was tumor tissue, collected from a patient who underwent chemoradiotherapy. Source of these receptors: a human donor with HPV-associated anogenital cancer. The CDR3 runs from the conserved cysteine through the conserved F or W. Each record gives: clone size, V gene, CDR3 protein. Clone size is not always given. Where it is, it says once, few, many or a class for expanded clones.

clone size: few
V gene: TRBV30
CDR3 protein: CAWSAGTSAGDTQYF

clone size: -
V gene: TRBV11-3
CDR3 protein: CASSLGLAGLNEQFF

clone size: -
V gene: TRBV10-1
CDR3 protein: CASSFETGNTIYF

clone size: -
V gene: TRBV18
CDR3 protein: CASSEFRAGPGGYEQYF

clone size: -
V gene: TRBV5-4
CDR3 protein: CASSLLLGRTGELFF

clone size: -
V gene: TRBV6-5
CDR3 protein: CASRRMDTQYF

clone size: -
V gene: TRBV11-3
CDR3 protein: CASSSHLTSSKNIQYF

clone size: -
V gene: TRBV4-1
CDR3 protein: CASSQDEGRSQPQHF

clone size: -
V gene: TRBV6-1
CDR3 protein: CASSEVSGNRGSNQPQHF

clone size: -
V gene: TRBV7-3
CDR3 protein: CASSPRDRGPGELFF

clone size: -
V gene: TRBV9
CDR3 protein: CASSVEPSPRVTEAFF

clone size: -
V gene: TRBV5-5
CDR3 protein: CASSLRLGRNEQFF

clone size: -
V gene: TRBV5-1
CDR3 protein: CASSLGGGYTDTQYF

clone size: -
V gene: TRBV6-1
CDR3 protein: CASSLSGSSYEQYF